Listed below are T cell receptor beta chains from one sample, sequenced in a study of shared clonotypes between healthy human individuals. Profiled with immunoSEQ multiplex PCR; TCRdb holds only in-frame clones, not every one. The table records about 1.5 million clones, roughly 96% of them present only once. Input material: naive CD4+ T cells sorted from blood. Receptors were obtained from a man in his thirties or forties in good health. CDR3s include the opening cysteine and the closing phenylalanine or tryptophan. Fields, in order: V gene, J gene, clone size, D gene, CDR3 protein. D genes are given only for firm matches. Size values are once, few and many counts, or a class for expanded clones, and some rows have none.

v_gene: TRBV28
j_gene: TRBJ2-4
abundance: .
d_gene: TRBD1
CDR3aa: CASSYPGQGVAKNIQYF

v_gene: TRBV11-2
j_gene: TRBJ1-2
abundance: .
d_gene: .
CDR3aa: CASSLKDTGRPVEGGTF

v_gene: TRBV27
j_gene: TRBJ1-2
abundance: once
d_gene: .
CDR3aa: CASSPQGPYGYTF

v_gene: TRBV7-2
j_gene: TRBJ2-7
abundance: .
d_gene: .
CDR3aa: CASSLVSGSRIEQYF

v_gene: TRBV19
j_gene: TRBJ1-1
abundance: .
d_gene: TRBD1
CDR3aa: CASILTRQGTNTEAFF

v_gene: TRBV19
j_gene: TRBJ2-6
abundance: .
d_gene: .
CDR3aa: CASKKAVGRLLSGANVLTF

v_gene: TRBV5-4
j_gene: TRBJ2-1
abundance: .
d_gene: TRBD2
CDR3aa: CASSLVSASGGYNEQFF

v_gene: TRBV7-2
j_gene: TRBJ2-7
abundance: .
d_gene: TRBD1
CDR3aa: CASSLRRTGSYEQYF

v_gene: TRBV5-1
j_gene: TRBJ1-1
abundance: .
d_gene: TRBD1
CDR3aa: CASSLGGQVEAFF

v_gene: TRBV15
j_gene: TRBJ1-5
abundance: .
d_gene: .
CDR3aa: CATSRETYQPQHF

v_gene: TRBV20-1
j_gene: TRBJ2-1
abundance: .
d_gene: TRBD2
CDR3aa: CSALGREGRFF

v_gene: TRBV28
j_gene: TRBJ1-5
abundance: .
d_gene: .
CDR3aa: CASILGGGSNQPQHF

v_gene: TRBV18
j_gene: TRBJ1-1
abundance: .
d_gene: .
CDR3aa: CASSPTVILNTEAFF

v_gene: TRBV6-1
j_gene: TRBJ2-4
abundance: .
d_gene: .
CDR3aa: CASSGGKKNIQYF

v_gene: TRBV6-5
j_gene: TRBJ1-4
abundance: .
d_gene: .
CDR3aa: CASTPTGLGPEKLFF

v_gene: TRBV29-1
j_gene: TRBJ1-2
abundance: once
d_gene: .
CDR3aa: CSVDRVNYGYTF

v_gene: TRBV20-1
j_gene: TRBJ2-5
abundance: .
d_gene: .
CDR3aa: CSASWGETQYF

v_gene: TRBV4-1
j_gene: TRBJ1-2
abundance: .
d_gene: .
CDR3aa: CASSPSSARVVEGGYTF

v_gene: TRBV5-5
j_gene: TRBJ1-3
abundance: .
d_gene: .
CDR3aa: CASSLAGTGNTIYF

v_gene: TRBV2
j_gene: TRBJ2-7
abundance: .
d_gene: .
CDR3aa: CASTERGTYEQYF

v_gene: TRBV5-1
j_gene: TRBJ2-3
abundance: .
d_gene: .
CDR3aa: CASSLGMTGADTQYF

v_gene: TRBV5-4
j_gene: TRBJ2-7
abundance: .
d_gene: .
CDR3aa: CASSSEQGRVYEQYF

v_gene: TRBV27
j_gene: TRBJ1-2
abundance: .
d_gene: .
CDR3aa: CASSRLPAGVNGYTF

v_gene: TRBV4-3
j_gene: TRBJ2-7
abundance: .
d_gene: TRBD2
CDR3aa: CASSQDGTSSYEQYF

v_gene: TRBV27
j_gene: TRBJ2-7
abundance: .
d_gene: .
CDR3aa: CASTGRAGGGYEQYF

v_gene: TRBV7-3
j_gene: TRBJ2-1
abundance: .
d_gene: .
CDR3aa: CASSIGPNNEQFF

v_gene: TRBV28
j_gene: TRBJ2-6
abundance: .
d_gene: .
CDR3aa: CASSAGPGGANVLTF

v_gene: TRBV15
j_gene: TRBJ2-1
abundance: .
d_gene: .
CDR3aa: CATSRGIASFNEQFF

v_gene: TRBV7-9
j_gene: TRBJ2-3
abundance: .
d_gene: TRBD1
CDR3aa: CASSLGETGGFWADTQYF

v_gene: TRBV10-3
j_gene: TRBJ2-1
abundance: .
d_gene: TRBD2
CDR3aa: CAISERGLAGVYEQFF

v_gene: TRBV7-3
j_gene: TRBJ2-7
abundance: .
d_gene: .
CDR3aa: CASSPGPSCEQYF

v_gene: TRBV5-4
j_gene: TRBJ2-1
abundance: .
d_gene: TRBD2
CDR3aa: CASRPTSGIFSYNEQFF

v_gene: TRBV28
j_gene: TRBJ1-1
abundance: once
d_gene: .
CDR3aa: CASSSPSMAGGAEAFF